These 32 T cell receptor beta chains originate from one sample sequenced in a study of OX40 agonist ivuxolimab in advanced cancers. Data came from immunoSEQ multiplex PCR; TCRdb stores just in-frame clones and leaves some out. The sample lists about 65,000 clones; roughly nine tenths were seen once. The source material was CD4+ or CD8+ T cells sorted from blood, sampled in a trial of the OX40 agonist ivuxolimab. The source is an adult with an advanced solid tumor such as melanoma, head and neck, liver or kidney cancer.

Written as DNA, the CDR3 is TGTGCCAGCAGCTTGGATACAGGTCCTGGAAACACCATATATTTT. Translating gives CASSLDTGPGNTIYF. The chain is built from TRBV5-4 and TRBJ1-3; tentative D call: TRBD1 (5 bases). The CDR3 runs to 15 residues. Trimming removed 0 bases at V and 2 bases at J, with 9 bases between. In germline, CDR1 is SGHNT, CDR2 YYREEE (reference sequence).

This clone has more than one count but fewer than ten. V is TRBV11-2 and J is TRBJ1-3; D unclear. The CDR3 contains 15 residues. V was clipped by 5 bases and J by 7 bases, with 18 bases between them. From germline, CDR1 is SGHAT and CDR2 FQNNGV. In DNA form, the CDR3 reads TGTGCCAGCAGCCCGGACCGTCTCTTGGGGAACACCATATATTTT. Protein product: CASSPDRLLGNTIYF.

The chain recombines TRBV30 with TRBJ2-2, with D hard to call. Germline loops: CDR1 GTSNPN, CDR2 SVGIG (reference sequence). The ends were cut back, 3 bases at V and 3 bases at J, with 2 bases in the middle. The CDR3 sequence is 11 residues long. Here the CDR3 DNA reads TGTGCCTGGAGGTACACCGGGGAGCTGTTTTTT. Translated, it gives CAWRYTGELFF.

V usage is TRBV11-3 and J usage is TRBJ2-2; D is undetermined. The CDR3 consists of 13 residues. Germline loops: CDR1 SGHNT, CDR2 YENEEA. Between the trimmed V and J ends, which lost 4 bases and 5 bases, there was a span of 8 bases. CDR3 in amino acids: CASSSDETGELFF. Written as DNA, the CDR3 is TGTGCCAGCAGCTCGGACGAAACCGGGGAGCTGTTTTTT.

The rearrangement joins TRBV4-1 to TRBJ1-1; 10 bases are shared with TRBD1. Germline V lookup: CDR1 MGHRA, CDR2 YSYEKL. The CDR3 contains 15 residues. V shed 1 base, J shed 6 bases, and the junction held 5 bases outside the gene matches. CDR3 in amino acids: CASSQGDRGWAEAFF. CDR3 sequence (DNA): TGCGCCAGCAGCCAAGGGGACAGGGGCTGGGCTGAAGCTTTCTTT.

This chain connects TRBV10-1 to TRBJ1-1, with D perhaps TRBD1 (6 bases). V was shortened by 0 bases and J by 4 bases, with 12 bases between the two germline ends. In germline, CDR1 is WNHNN, CDR2 SYGVQD (reference sequence). This CDR3 has 15 amino acids. The CDR3 DNA reads TGCGCCAGCAGTGAGTCGCCACAGGGTCCCACTGAAGCTTTCTTT. Its protein is CASSESPQGPTEAFF.

The chain employs TRBV5-5 and TRBJ2-2; D not resolved. The germline CDR1 and CDR2 sequences are SGHKS and YYEKEE (reference sequence). This CDR3 is 15 amino acids long. Trimming stripped 0 bases from V and 1 base from J, with 7 bases between. Written as DNA, the CDR3 is TGTGCCAGCAGCTTGGAGTCAGGGAACACCGGGGAGCTGTTTTTT. It is translated as CASSLESGNTGELFF.

The chain recombines TRBV2 with TRBJ2-7; tentative D call: TRBD1 (6 bases). V gave up 4 bases and J gave up 2 bases, with 9 bases separating them. The germline CDR1 and CDR2 sequences are SNHLY and FYNNEI. This CDR3 contains 13 residues. CDR3 coding DNA: TGTGCCAGCAGTGCGGCAGGGGCCTACGAGCAGTACTTC. Translating gives CASSAAGAYEQYF.

The genes are TRBV7-9 and TRBJ2-7; 10 positions agree with TRBD2. This CDR3 region has 15 residues. V trimming: 6 bases; J trimming: 2 bases; junction bases outside the gene matches: 7. Looked up from germline, CDR1 is SEHNR and CDR2 is FQNEAQ (reference sequence). CDR3 in amino acids: CASSPSGGATYEQYF. In DNA, the CDR3 is TGTGCCAGCAGTCCTAGCGGGGGAGCTACCTACGAGCAGTACTTC.

The chain couples TRBV2 to TRBJ2-2; D possibly corresponds to TRBD1 (5 bases). CDR1 is SNHLY and CDR2 is FYNNEI in the germline V gene. CDR3 size: 13 residues. V was pared by 7 bases and J by 6 bases, with 12 bases between. The CDR3 here is CASKVTVPGELFF. The CDR3 region has the DNA TGTGCCAGCAAGGTGACAGTTCCCGGGGAGCTGTTTTTT.

This clone was seen only once. The rearrangement links TRBV7-9 to TRBJ2-7; a possible D gene is TRBD2 (5 bases). The germline V and J ends were trimmed by 0 bases and 4 bases, with 13 bases remaining between them. In germline, CDR1 is SEHNR, CDR2 FQNEAQ (reference sequence). This CDR3 is 15 amino acids long. The CDR3 DNA reads TGTGCCAGCAGCTTAGCGGAGGCCTTAAAATACGAGCAGTACTTC. Its protein is CASSLAEALKYEQYF.

The chain joins TRBV30 to TRBJ2-5; D might be TRBD1 (5 bases). Deletions cut 2 bases from V and 5 bases from J, with 12 bases between. CDR3 length: 13 residues. The germline gives CDR1 GTSNPN, CDR2 SVGIG (reference sequence). This chain's CDR3 is CAWSTGHGETQYF. As DNA, the CDR3 is TGTGCCTGGAGTACTGGACACGGGGAGACCCAGTACTTC.

The chain uses TRBV30 and TRBJ1-2; D call uncertain. CDR1 and CDR2 (germline): GTSNPN, SVGIG (reference sequence). The CDR3 runs 11 residues. Trimming took 2 bases from V and 8 from J, leaving 9 bases between them. The DNA for the CDR3 is TGTGCCTGGAGTCCCGGGAGAGGCTACACCTTC. Amino acid sequence: CAWSPGRGYTF.

This chain uses TRBV18 with TRBJ2-5; tentative D call: TRBD2 (7 bases). V dropped 3 bases and J dropped 5 bases, with 22 bases sitting between them. CDR3 length: 17 amino acids. Germline V gives CDR1 KGHSH, CDR2 LQKENI. Here the CDR3 DNA reads TGTGCCAGCTCACCGGTTAGAACCCCGGGGGGCAGGGAGACCCAGTACTTC. It encodes CASSPVRTPGGRETQYF.

In the case of this clone: The identical CDR3 is also encoded by other nucleotide sequences in the sample. The gene calls are TRBV27 and TRBJ2-4; a weak D match, TRBD1 (5 bases). Germline V CDR1 and CDR2: MNHEY, SMNVEV (reference sequence). The V end was cut by 0 bases, the J end by 2 bases, with 8 bases between. This CDR3 comprises 15 residues. The CDR3 nucleotides are TGTGCCAGCAGTTTATCGGCAGGGACCAAAAACATTCAGTACTTC. Translated: CASSLSAGTKNIQYF.

This chain uses TRBV7-2 with TRBJ1-6; no clear D. Germline V lookup: CDR1 SGHTA, CDR2 FQGNSA. CDR3 length: 13 amino acids. V lost 1 base, J lost 7 bases, and 5 bases lay in between. The CDR3 reads CASSLDGNSPLHF. CDR3 nucleotide sequence: TGTGCCAGCAGCTTAGACGGGAATTCACCCCTCCACTTT. Together with reference TRBV7-2 and TRBJ1-6, the CDR3 gives the full variable domain: GAGVSQSPSNKVTEKGKDVELRCDPISGHTALYWYRQSLGQGLEFLIYFQGNSAPDKSGLPSDRFSAERTGGSVSTLTIQRTQQEDSAVYLCASSLDGNSPLHFGNGTRLTVT.

The V call is TRBV7-8, the J call TRBJ2-6; 10 bases are a match to TRBD1. This CDR3 is 16 amino acids long. Germline lookup yields CDR1 SGHVS and CDR2 FQNEAQ. Unmatched junction bases numbered 9, after V lost 5 bases and J lost 8 bases. The CDR3 DNA reads as TGTGCCAGCAGCCCGGGGACAGGGGATAGGTCCAACGTCCTGACTTTC. Translation: CASSPGTGDRSNVLTF.

J is TRBJ2-1 and V is TRBV7-6, with 9 bases matching TRBD1. The V and J ends lost 2 bases and 7 bases, in that order; junction bases with no gene match: 6. The CDR3 extends over 15 amino acids. From germline, CDR1 is SGHVS and CDR2 FNYEAQ. The CDR3 coding sequence is TGTGCCAGCAGCTTATCCGGGACAGGGTGGAATGAGCAGTTCTTC. Translating gives CASSLSGTGWNEQFF.

The CDR3 loop is CASSEGTGRYEQYF. Here the CDR3 DNA reads TGTGCCAGCAGTGAGGGGACAGGGCGCTACGAGCAGTACTTC. J is TRBJ2-7 and V is TRBV6-1; 9 nucleotides line up with TRBD1. Germline V CDR1 and CDR2: MNHNS, SASEGT. V was pared by 3 bases and J by 3 bases, with 3 bases of the junction left unmatched. The CDR3 extends over 14 amino acids.

This clone occurred once. CDR3 amino acids: CSVEGDRTSGLYNEQFF. CDR3 DNA: TGCAGCGTTGAAGGGGATAGGACTAGCGGCCTGTACAATGAGCAGTTCTTC. The chain uses TRBV29-1 and TRBJ2-1; 10 nucleotides agree with TRBD2. Per germline, CDR1 SQVTM and CDR2 ANQGSEA. J gave up 4 bases and V 1 base, and 10 bases lay outside the gene matches. The CDR3 is made up of 17 amino acids.

This chain joins TRBV11-2 and TRBJ2-4; 7 positions match TRBD2. There are 13 residues in the CDR3. Germline CDR1 and CDR2: SGHAT and FQNNGV. Unmatched junction bases numbered 3, after V lost 4 bases and J lost 6 bases. The CDR3 region is CASSSGLGNIQYF. The CDR3 bases are TGTGCCAGCAGCTCCGGACTAGGAAACATTCAGTACTTC.

The table lists this clone with a count of one. The chain couples TRBV30 to TRBJ1-5, with TRBD1 matching over 11 bases. The CDR3 covers 17 residues. Trimming cost V 6 bases and J 0 bases; bases outside gene matches: 10. Germline-derived CDR1 and CDR2 are GTSNPN and SVGIG (reference sequence). Written as DNA, the CDR3 is TGTGCCTGTTCCGGGACAGGGGGTTCCTATAGCAATCAGCCCCAGCATTTT. It codes for CACSGTGGSYSNQPQHF.

The rearrangement links TRBV10-3 to TRBJ1-2; 8 positions match TRBD1. The V gene's germline CDR1 is ENHRY and CDR2 SYGVKD. V lost 8 bases to trimming and J lost 7 bases; unmatched junction nucleotides: 9. The CDR3 consists of 13 residues. The CDR3 bases are TGTGCCATCGGCACAGGGGGGAATAGTGGCTACACCTTC. Translated, it gives CAIGTGGNSGYTF.

The gene calls are TRBV6-6 and TRBJ1-1; the D gene is possibly TRBD1 (6 bases). Germline V gene lookup returns CDR1 MNHNY and CDR2 SVGAGI (reference sequence). V was cut by 6 bases and J by 3 bases, with 11 bases left in between. The CDR3 totals 13 residues. In DNA form, the CDR3 reads TGTGCCAGCAGCACTAGACAGGACACTGAAGCTTTCTTT. This codes for CASSTRQDTEAFF.

This clone was seen only once. The chain employs TRBV2 and TRBJ1-5; D remains unclear. The germline V and J ends were trimmed by 5 bases and 7 bases, with 15 bases remaining between them. Germline-derived CDR1 and CDR2 are SNHLY and FYNNEI. This CDR3 is 14 amino acids long. CDR3 DNA sequence: TGTGCCAGCAGTATCGGTCAAAGGGTCCAGCCCCAGCATTTT. This sequence encodes CASSIGQRVQPQHF.

The rearrangement uses TRBV7-9 and TRBJ2-1; 10 bases map to TRBD2. Trimming cost V 8 bases and J 8 bases; bases outside gene matches: 9. The germline gives CDR1 SEHNR, CDR2 FQNEAQ (reference sequence). The CDR3 runs 14 residues. The CDR3 sequence is CASSRSGGAYEQFF. The CDR3 bases are TGTGCCAGCTCCCGCAGCGGGGGGGCCTATGAGCAGTTCTTC.

The V call is TRBV6-5, the J call TRBJ1-2; a weak D match, TRBD1 (6 bases). Germline assignment: CDR1 MNHEY and CDR2 SVGAGI. The CDR3 has 14 residues. V lost 2 bases and J 4 bases, leaving 11 bases between the germline ends. The CDR3 DNA follows: TGTGCCAGCAGTTACAAGGGACATAGCTATGGCTACACCTTC. This translates into CASSYKGHSYGYTF.

This chain connects TRBV18 to TRBJ2-3; 10 bases map to TRBD1. CDR1 is KGHSH, CDR2 LQKENI, per germline. Unmatched junction bases numbered 5, after V lost 4 bases and J lost 4 bases. The CDR3 contains 15 residues. The CDR3 DNA reads as TGTGCCAGCTCACTGGACAGGGGGATGTCAGATACGCAGTATTTT. It codes for CASSLDRGMSDTQYF.

The chain links TRBV6-4 to TRBJ2-3, with TRBD2 identical over 7 bases. J gave up 4 bases and V 5 bases, and 6 bases lay outside the gene matches. This CDR3 is built from 14 residues. Germline-derived CDR1 and CDR2 are MRHNA and SNTAGT. CDR3 sequence reads: CASSQRGGADTQYF. CDR3 in DNA: TGTGCCAGCAGTCAGCGGGGTGGGGCAGATACGCAGTATTTT.

The chain combines TRBV11-2 with TRBJ1-3; D is unclear. The CDR3 runs to 17 residues. V gave up 5 bases and J gave up 0 bases, with 17 bases separating them. Germline-derived CDR1 and CDR2 are SGHAT and FQNNGV. This CDR3 is CASSQLGRRSSGNTIYF. CDR3 nucleotides: TGTGCCAGCAGCCAGCTGGGTCGCAGGAGCTCTGGAAACACCATATATTTT.

This rearrangement joins TRBV11-2 to TRBJ2-7, with D possibly matching TRBD1 (5 bases). Germline CDR1 and CDR2: SGHAT and FQNNGV. The V and J ends lost 4 bases and 0 bases respectively, with 13 bases between them. The CDR3 has 15 residues. CDR3 DNA sequence: TGTGCCAGCAGCTCCCAGGGCGGAAACTCCTACGAGCAGTACTTC. Its translation is CASSSQGGNSYEQYF.

This clone was detected a few times. This sequence joins TRBV7-2 and TRBJ2-3, with TRBD2 identical over 7 bases. Germline-derived CDR1 and CDR2 are SGHTA and FQGNSA. There are 16 residues in the CDR3. After removal of 4 bases from V and 4 bases from J, the junction contained 11 bases not matched to a gene. As DNA, the CDR3 is TGTGCCAGCAGCTATAAGGGGAGGGCGGGGGCAGATACGCAGTATTTT. Translated: CASSYKGRAGADTQYF.